Shown below are 21 T cell receptor beta chains from a single sample sequenced in a study of blood T cell repertoires in COVID-19. TCRdb's copy holds only in-frame clones and misses some; the assay was immunoSEQ multiplex PCR. The sample carries 250,000 to 300,000 clones, about nine tenths recorded once. The source material was PBMCs or T cells enriched from blood (not recorded which). The receptors shown here come from a human donor in a cohort exposed to, infected with or recovered from COVID-19 (not recorded which). The donor label of this sample is uncertain.

The rearrangement uses TRBV5-5 and TRBJ1-1, with D possibly TRBD1 on 5 matching bases. CDR1 is SGHKS, CDR2 YYEKEE, per germline (reference sequence). This CDR3 comprises 13 residues. V was cut by 2 bases and J by 5 bases, with 10 bases left in between. The CDR3 region is CASSLEGRTEAFF. The CDR3 nucleotides are TGTGCCAGCAGCTTAGAGGGGAGGACTGAAGCTTTCTTT.

The V and J genes are TRBV9 and TRBJ1-1; 7 bases align to TRBD1. V was clipped by 4 bases and J by 5 bases; unmatched bases: 5. The CDR3 extends over 13 amino acids. Germline lookup yields CDR1 SGDLS and CDR2 YYNGEE. Here the CDR3 reads CASSSTGSTEAFF. The CDR3 DNA sequence: TGTGCCAGCAGCTCGACAGGGAGTACTGAAGCTTTCTTT. Full variable domain (missing parts from reference TRBV9 and TRBJ1-1): DSGVTQTPKHLITATGQRVTLRCSPRSGDLSVYWYQQSLDQGLQFLIQYYNGEERAKGNILERFSAQQFPDLHSELNLSSLELGDSALYFCASSSTGSTEAFFGQGTRLTVV.

Of note for this clone: A single base separates this from a much larger clone, so it may be a read error. Other DNA sequences in this sample translate to the same CDR3. This rearrangement joins TRBV12-3 or TRBV12-4 to TRBJ1-2; D not certain. The CDR3 is 11 residues long. V was clipped by 4 bases and J by 4 bases, with 4 bases between them. The CDR3: CASSSGYGYTF. CDR3 sequence (DNA): TGTGCCAGCAGTTCCGGCTATGGCTACACCTTC.

The CDR3 region has the DNA TGTGCCAGCAGAGAGGGGGTTATCTCTGGAAACACCATATATTTT. Translation: CASREGVISGNTIYF. V gene TRBV7-2 combines with J gene TRBJ1-3, with D tentatively TRBD1 (6 bases). Trimming pared 6 bases from V and 0 bases from J, leaving 12 bases between. Germline assignment: CDR1 SGHTA and CDR2 FQGNSA. The CDR3 has 15 amino acids.

The sample holds a few counts of this clone. The chain joins TRBV7-6 to TRBJ1-1, with a tentative D call TRBD1 (5 bases). This CDR3 is 16 amino acids long. Between the trimmed V and J ends, which lost 6 bases and 5 bases, there was a span of 22 bases. In germline, CDR1 is SGHVS, CDR2 FNYEAQ. The CDR3 bases are TGTGCCAGCAGGCCCTTGCTTGGGGGGGGGAGGACTGAAGCTTTCTTT. It codes for CASRPLLGGGRTEAFF.

The chain employs TRBV19 and TRBJ2-2; 7 nucleotides match TRBD1. This CDR3 is built from 14 residues. V was pared by 5 bases and J by 5 bases, with 5 bases of the junction left unmatched. Germline CDR1 is LNHDA and CDR2 is SQIVND (reference sequence). In nucleotides, the CDR3 is TGTGCCAGTAGTCTTACAGGGGAAACCGGGGAGCTGTTTTTT. It encodes CASSLTGETGELFF.

The table lists this clone with a count of one. The chain recombines TRBV27 with TRBJ1-2; tentatively, D is TRBD1 (5 bases). Trimming stripped 5 bases from V and 6 bases from J, with 13 bases between. Germline CDR1 reads MNHEY; CDR2 reads SMNVEV (reference sequence). This CDR3 is built from 13 residues. The CDR3 coding sequence is TGTGCCAGCAGTCCCCGACAGTTTAATGGCTACACCTTC. This translates into CASSPRQFNGYTF.

The rearrangement links TRBV18 to TRBJ1-2; a possible D gene is TRBD1 (5 bases). V dropped 1 base and J dropped 13 bases, with 13 bases sitting between them. Germline lookup yields CDR1 KGHSH and CDR2 LQKENI. The length of the CDR3 is 12 residues. The CDR3 region has the DNA TGTGCCAGCTCACCACTCCAGGGTTCCTCCACCTTC. This gives the protein CASSPLQGSSTF.

The chain joins TRBV19 to TRBJ2-7, with D possibly being TRBD2 (5 bases). Germline lookup yields CDR1 LNHDA and CDR2 SQIVND (reference sequence). Trimming shortened V by 0 bases and J by 7 bases, and 13 bases separated the two germline ends. CDR3 length: 14 amino acids. In DNA, the CDR3 is TGTGCCAGTAGTATAGAGACGGCGGGCCAGGAGCAGTACTTC. It is translated as CASSIETAGQEQYF.

The chain links TRBV18 to TRBJ2-5, with 9 bases that match TRBD1. CDR1 and CDR2 (germline): KGHSH, LQKENI. CDR3 length equals 17 residues. The ends lost 3 bases at V and 2 bases at J; junction bases unmatched: 10. The CDR3 here is CASSPGQGPLKQETQYF. CDR3 DNA: TGTGCCAGCTCACCGGGACAGGGACCCTTGAAACAAGAGACCCAGTACTTC. Filled out from reference TRBV18 and TRBJ2-5, the complete variable domain reads NAGVMQNPRHLVRRRGQEARLRCSPMKGHSHVYWYRQLPEEGLKFMVYLQKENIIDESGMPKERFSAEFPKEGPSILRIQQVVRGDSAAYFCASSPGQGPLKQETQYFGPGTRLLVL.

J is TRBJ1-1 and V is TRBV30; 9 nucleotides align to TRBD1. Germline V gives CDR1 GTSNPN, CDR2 SVGIG (reference sequence). J was trimmed by 1 base and V by 3 bases; bases with no gene match: 6. The CDR3 spans 15 residues. Here the CDR3 DNA reads TGTGCCTGGAGCGCAAAGGGACAGGGGAACACTGAAGCTTTCTTT. Translating gives CAWSAKGQGNTEAFF.

The chain combines TRBV11-3 with TRBJ2-7, with 8 bases aligning to TRBD1. Germline V gene data show CDR1 as SGHNT and CDR2 as YENEEA. After removal of 4 bases from V and 0 bases from J, the junction contained 5 bases not matched to a gene. The CDR3 extends over 15 amino acids. CDR3 in DNA: TGTGCCAGCAGCTCCGGGACAGGCGGCTCCTACGAGCAGTACTTC. Translated: CASSSGTGGSYEQYF.

The V gene is TRBV5-1, the J gene TRBJ2-2, with D possibly TRBD2 on 5 matching bases. CDR1 is SGHRS and CDR2 is YFSETQ in the germline V gene. This CDR3 has 16 residues. Trimming removed 0 bases from V and 4 bases from J, with 13 bases in between. CDR3 protein: CASSLGLTSPTGELFF. For the CDR3, the DNA is TGCGCCAGCAGCTTGGGCCTCACTAGTCCCACCGGGGAGCTGTTTTTT.

The CDR3 coding sequence is TGTGCCAGCAGCCAATCCTTAGCGGCATCATACAATGAGCAGTTCTTC. Translation: CASSQSLAASYNEQFF. The gene calls are TRBV3-1 (or the pseudogene TRBV3-2) and TRBJ2-1, with D possibly TRBD2 on 6 matching bases. CDR3 length equals 16 residues. From germline, CDR1 is LGHDT and CDR2 YNNKEL (reference sequence). Trimming left V 2 bases short and J 4 bases short, with 15 bases between.

The rearrangement links TRBV19 to TRBJ2-3; D gene ambiguous. The V gene's germline CDR1 is LNHDA and CDR2 SQIVND (reference sequence). The CDR3 extends over 14 amino acids. V lost 6 bases to trimming and J lost 4 bases, with 14 bases between them. The CDR3 here is CASSLNLRSDTQYF. DNA for the CDR3: TGTGCCAGTAGCCTTAACCTCAGGTCAGATACGCAGTATTTT.

This chain's CDR3 is CASSQTGAGELFF. The CDR3 nucleotides are TGTGCCAGCAGCCAGACAGGGGCCGGGGAGCTGTTTTTT. The V gene is TRBV3-1 (or the pseudogene TRBV3-2), the J gene TRBJ2-2, with 8 bases identical to TRBD1. This CDR3 spans 13 amino acids. The junction had 0 bases not matched to a gene; V was cut back by 3 bases and J by 6 bases. CDR1 is LGHDT, CDR2 YNNKEL, per germline (reference sequence).

Worth noting for this clone: The DNA is omitted, as the CDR3 cannot be located on it reliably, and the CDR3 follows TCRdb's listing. The V gene is TRBV1, the J gene TRBJ1-1. TRBV1 is listed as a pseudogene. The length of the CDR3 is 14 amino acids, counting both ends. Here the CDR3 reads CTSSQVGSGTEAFF.

This rearrangement joins TRBV5-1 to TRBJ1-5; D perhaps matches TRBD1 (5 bases). From germline, CDR1 is SGHRS and CDR2 YFSETQ. The CDR3 spans 13 residues. Trimming shortened V by 0 bases and J by 4 bases, and 5 bases separated the two germline ends. This chain's CDR3 is CASSLDRNQPQHF. The CDR3 nucleotides read TGCGCCAGCAGCTTGGACAGGAATCAGCCCCAGCATTTT.

The J gene is TRBJ2-7, the V gene TRBV19; D ambiguous. CDR3 length equals 14 residues. The V and J ends lost 5 bases and 2 bases respectively, with 13 bases between them. Germline-derived CDR1 and CDR2 are LNHDA and SQIVND (reference sequence). This chain's CDR3 is CASSSGTAPYEQYF. CDR3 DNA: TGTGCCAGTAGTTCAGGAACAGCTCCCTACGAGCAGTACTTC.

The chain recombines TRBV14 with TRBJ1-4; 7 nucleotides line up with TRBD1. This CDR3 has 15 amino acids. The germline gives CDR1 SGHDN, CDR2 FVKESK. V was clipped by 2 bases and J by 8 bases; unmatched bases: 8. CDR3 DNA sequence: TGTGCCAGCAGCCAATACAGGGGATCGGGGGAAAAACTGTTTTTT. The encoded protein is CASSQYRGSGEKLFF.

This clone was counted at least ten times. This chain links TRBV5-4 with TRBJ2-2; D gene unclear. V shed 1 base and J shed 1 base, with 8 bases lying between them. This CDR3 is 15 amino acids long. Germline CDR1 is SGHNT and CDR2 is YYREEE (reference sequence). The CDR3 DNA reads as TGTGCCAGCAGCTTGAGTTACGGGAACACCGGGGAGCTGTTTTTT. Amino acid sequence: CASSLSYGNTGELFF.